The next 2 T cell receptor beta chains were all read from a single sample in a study of identical twins. TCRdb used MiXCR to reprocess the 5' RACE reads, holding one entry per CDR3 protein. The sample contains roughly 1,500,000 distinct CDR3 sequences, around 33% of which appear only once. Source material: cord blood. Receptors originate from a newborn girl in good health.

This clonotype was picked up a small number of times. This sequence joins TRBV20-1 and TRBJ2-3; no definite D call. The CDR3 extends over 13 amino acids. CDR1 is DFQATT and CDR2 is SNEGSKA in the germline V gene (reference sequence). The V end was cut by 1 base, the J end by 3 bases, with 8 bases between. The CDR3 DNA is TGCAGTGCTAGAGCTAGTACGACAGATACGCAGTATTTT. This encodes CSARASTTDTQYF.

This rearrangement joins TRBV5-1 to TRBJ2-7, with TRBD2 matching 10 bases. This CDR3 region has 20 residues. Germline lookup yields CDR1 SGHRS and CDR2 YFSETQ. The trim removed 2 bases at V and 4 bases at J, leaving 21 bases unmatched. The CDR3, as DNA: TGCGCCAGCAGCTTCCGGGACTCCCTATCCCCGGGACTAGCGCCTTACGAGCAGTACTTC. It codes for CASSFRDSLSPGLAPYEQYF.